The 29 T cell receptor beta chains below all came from one sample that was sequenced in a study of PD-L1 blockade in urothelial cancer listed by TCRdb under 2017. The label giving this sample's time point can be read as: pretreatment peripheral blood. Library prep was done by the immunoSEQ multiplex PCR assay. This immuneACCESS table, as held by TCRdb, lists in-frame sequences with V and J called but not all clones. Of the missing ones, under half trace to an unresolved V gene in checked studies; the others have no known cause. The sample table contains 43,000 or so clones; only one count was recorded for over 75% of them. Roughly 17% of the sample is in the top ten clones. The sample was PBMCs, taken around atezolizumab (anti-PD-L1) treatment. Receptors originate from a man aged 55 to 70 with urothelial cancer.

J is TRBJ2-1 and V is TRBV6-6; weak D call: TRBD2 (6 bases). The germline CDR1 and CDR2 sequences are MNHNY and SVGAGI (reference sequence). The ends were cut back, 8 bases at V and 1 base at J, with 9 bases in the middle. The CDR3 consists of 13 residues. The CDR3 loop is CASRDFSYNEQFF. In DNA, the CDR3 is TGTGCCAGCCGGGACTTTTCCTACAATGAGCAGTTCTTC.

This clone has just one count. The chain uses TRBV14 and TRBJ2-1; a weak D match, TRBD2 (5 bases). The CDR3 loop spans 15 amino acids. Trimming shortened V by 0 bases and J by 7 bases, and 13 bases separated the two germline ends. Germline loops: CDR1 SGHDN, CDR2 FVKESK. CDR3 protein: CASSQESFGGNEQFF. CDR3 nucleotide sequence: TGTGCCAGCAGCCAAGAAAGTTTCGGCGGGAATGAGCAGTTCTTC.

The V and J genes are TRBV19 and TRBJ1-1; 9 nucleotides line up with TRBD1. Germline assignment: CDR1 LNHDA and CDR2 SQIVND (reference sequence). The CDR3 has 14 amino acids. The V gene end was trimmed by 4 bases and the J gene end by 5 bases; junction bases not matched to a gene: 5. The CDR3 nucleotides read TGTGCCAGTAGTACCGGGACAGGGAGGACTGAAGCTTTCTTT. Translated, it gives CASSTGTGRTEAFF.

The rearrangement uses TRBV10-1 and TRBJ2-5; D uncertain. Germline-derived CDR1 and CDR2 are WNHNN and SYGVQD (reference sequence). Trimming stripped 2 bases from V and 2 bases from J, with 9 bases between. CDR3 length equals 14 residues. CDR3 bases: TGCGCCAGCAGTGAGGGCGGCCCACAAGAGACCCAGTACTTC. This codes for CASSEGGPQETQYF.

The rearrangement uses TRBV28 and TRBJ2-5, with D perhaps TRBD2 (5 bases). Trimming pared 2 bases from V and 2 bases from J, leaving 6 bases between. This CDR3 contains 13 residues. CDR1 is MDHEN and CDR2 is SYDVKM in the germline V gene. The CDR3, as DNA: TGTGCCAGCAGTTTAGAGGGACAAGAGACCCAGTACTTC. Amino acid sequence: CASSLEGQETQYF.

This clone came up a few times. J is TRBJ2-1 and V is TRBV29-1; D might be TRBD2 (6 bases). Per germline, CDR1 SQVTM and CDR2 ANQGSEA. There are 15 residues in the CDR3. Trimming pared 4 bases from V and 2 bases from J, leaving 15 bases between. In nucleotides, the CDR3 is TGCAGCGTTGGGCTAGCGAGGTCACCCTACAATGAGCAGTTCTTC. This encodes CSVGLARSPYNEQFF.

This clone was seen a few times. The chain recombines TRBV4-2 with TRBJ1-5, with TRBD1 identical over 7 bases. The CDR3 is 14 amino acids. Germline V gives CDR1 LGHNA, CDR2 YNFKEQ. Trimming took 4 bases from V and 3 from J; bases not matched to a gene: 3. Here the CDR3 DNA reads TGTGCCAGCAGCCGGGGACAGACCAATCAGCCCCAGCATTTT. Translating it yields CASSRGQTNQPQHF.

J is TRBJ2-1 and V is TRBV29-1, with TRBD1 matching over 9 bases. J gave up 7 bases and V 5 bases, and 18 bases lay outside the gene matches. The CDR3 sequence is 17 residues long. Germline assignment: CDR1 SQVTM and CDR2 ANQGSEA. The DNA for the CDR3 is TGCAGCGTTTCCCGGGACAGGGAAGCGCAGGTATGGAATGAGCAGTTCTTC. Its translation is CSVSRDREAQVWNEQFF.

A single count supports this clone. The V gene is TRBV19, the J gene TRBJ1-4; D perhaps matches TRBD1 (5 bases). This CDR3 comprises 19 residues. The germline V gene encodes CDR1 LNHDA and CDR2 SQIVND (reference sequence). The ends were cut back, 4 bases at V and 7 bases at J, with 28 bases in the middle. The CDR3 protein is CASSTFSSRQTGVIEKLFF. The CDR3 DNA follows: TGTGCCAGTAGTACCTTTTCTTCTCGACAGACCGGAGTTATTGAAAAACTGTTTTTT.

The chain employs TRBV11-2 and TRBJ2-7; TRBD2 agrees at 7 bases. Germline-derived CDR1 and CDR2 are SGHAT and FQNNGV. CDR3 length equals 14 residues. V trimming: 2 bases; J trimming: 4 bases; junction bases outside the gene matches: 5. The CDR3 reads CASSLMGGGYEQYF. The CDR3 coding sequence is TGTGCCAGCAGCTTAATGGGGGGGGGTTACGAGCAGTACTTC.

In its sample, this clone was seen many times. The V gene is TRBV7-2, the J gene TRBJ1-5; TRBD1 is a possible D gene (6 bases). CDR3 length: 14 residues. The V end was cut by 2 bases, the J end by 4 bases, with 9 bases between. Germline CDR1 is SGHTA and CDR2 is FQGNSA. Here the CDR3 reads CASSLKTGNQPQHF. The CDR3 coding sequence is TGTGCCAGCAGCTTAAAAACAGGGAATCAGCCCCAGCATTTT.

The rearrangement links TRBV30 to TRBJ2-7; 7 positions match TRBD2. This CDR3 has 14 residues. Germline V gives CDR1 GTSNPN, CDR2 SVGIG (reference sequence). V lost 3 bases, J lost 4 bases, and 9 bases stayed unmatched. The CDR3 bases are TGTGCCTGGAGAGTAGGCGGGAGTATGTACGAGCAGTACTTC. As protein: CAWRVGGSMYEQYF.

The chain carries TRBV2 and TRBJ2-5; D possibly corresponds to TRBD1 (6 bases). Germline V gene data show CDR1 as SNHLY and CDR2 as FYNNEI. This CDR3 is 14 amino acids long. The ends were cut back, 1 base at V and 5 bases at J, with 11 bases in the middle. In DNA form, the CDR3 reads TGTGCCAGCAGTGAAGGGGGAACAGGGGAGACCCAGTACTTC. It specifies CASSEGGTGETQYF.

The chain links TRBV13 to TRBJ1-2, with D unresolved. The CDR3 runs 12 residues. Germline CDR1 is PRHDT and CDR2 is FYEKMQ (reference sequence). V dropped 5 bases and J dropped 4 bases, with 8 bases sitting between them. The CDR3 spells CASSSGVYGYTF. In DNA, the CDR3 is TGTGCCAGCAGCAGCGGGGTCTATGGCTACACCTTC.

V is TRBV6-5 and J is TRBJ2-3; possible D gene TRBD2, 6 bases. Per the germline V gene, CDR1 is MNHEY and CDR2 is SVGAGI. The CDR3 has 15 amino acids. Trimming removed 5 bases from V and 6 bases from J, with 18 bases in between. CDR3 DNA sequence: TGTGCCAGCAGTCGGGGGACTTCTACCCTGGATACGCAGTATTTT. Protein: CASSRGTSTLDTQYF.

The chain combines TRBV11-2 with TRBJ2-1; D gene unclear. V was pared by 5 bases and J by 6 bases, with 5 bases between. The CDR3 runs to 11 residues. Germline CDR1 and CDR2: SGHAT and FQNNGV. The chain's CDR3 is CASSPRNEQFF. CDR3 sequence (DNA): TGTGCCAGCAGCCCTCGCAATGAGCAGTTCTTC.

This clone occurred once. The chain links TRBV18 to TRBJ2-1; TRBD1 is a possible D gene (6 bases). The CDR3 covers 16 residues. Germline CDR1 and CDR2: KGHSH and LQKENI. The V gene lost 6 bases and the J gene lost 0 bases, with 15 bases spanning the gap. CDR3 residues: CASSQRTVSSYNEQFF. CDR3 DNA sequence: TGTGCCAGCTCTCAACGGACAGTATCCTCCTACAATGAGCAGTTCTTC.

There are a few counts of this clone. The V gene is TRBV27, the J gene TRBJ2-7, with TRBD2 matching over 13 bases. This CDR3 region has 15 residues. From germline, CDR1 is MNHEY and CDR2 SMNVEV (reference sequence). V was clipped by 5 bases and J by 6 bases; unmatched bases: 7. The CDR3 sequence is CASSLTSGREGEQYF. DNA of the CDR3: TGTGCCAGCAGTCTAACTAGCGGGAGGGAAGGCGAGCAGTACTTC.

V gene TRBV18 combines with J gene TRBJ2-3; D is undetermined. Germline V gene sequence: CDR1 KGHSH, CDR2 LQKENI. Between the trimmed V and J ends, which lost 6 bases and 0 bases, there was a span of 4 bases. This CDR3 spans 12 amino acids. DNA for the CDR3: TGTGCCAGCTCCTCTAGCACAGATACGCAGTATTTT. Translating gives CASSSSTDTQYF.

This clone has a handful of counts. The CDR3 DNA follows: TGTGCCAGCAGCCTTCAACCGGGATTTCACGATCAGCCCCAGCATTTT. It codes for CASSLQPGFHDQPQHF. The rearrangement uses TRBV7-2 and TRBJ1-5; D unclear. This CDR3 has 16 residues. V was trimmed by 5 bases and J by 5 bases, leaving 19 bases between them. Germline V gene data show CDR1 as SGHTA and CDR2 as FQGNSA.

This clone was recorded only once. The rearrangement joins TRBV6-6 to TRBJ2-7, with D possibly being TRBD2 (7 bases). The germline V and J ends were trimmed by 6 bases and 0 bases, with 15 bases remaining between them. The length of the CDR3 is 15 residues. From germline, CDR1 is MNHNY and CDR2 SVGAGI (reference sequence). For the CDR3, the DNA is TGTGCCAGCAGAACTAAAGGGGGGGGCTCCTACGAGCAGTACTTC. As protein: CASRTKGGGSYEQYF.

The chain joins TRBV6-6 to TRBJ1-1; TRBD1 matches at 10 bases. Germline V gene lookup returns CDR1 MNHNY and CDR2 SVGAGI (reference sequence). V lost 6 bases and J lost 3; bases outside the gene matches: 4. The CDR3 spans 14 residues. This CDR3 is CASRRGTGDTEAFF. CDR3 coding DNA: TGTGCCAGCAGACGCGGGACAGGGGACACTGAAGCTTTCTTT.

This sequence joins TRBV7-8 and TRBJ1-5; D is perhaps TRBD1 (6 bases). Trimming removed 4 bases at V and 7 bases at J, with 11 bases between. Germline loops: CDR1 SGHVS, CDR2 FQNEAQ. The CDR3 covers 13 residues. CDR3 coding DNA: TGTGCCAGCAGCTCACAGGGTTGGCAGCCCCAGCATTTT. This encodes CASSSQGWQPQHF.

The chain carries TRBV19 and TRBJ1-2; possible D gene TRBD1, 5 bases. The CDR3 consists of 14 residues. V gave up 8 bases and J gave up 5 bases, with 18 bases separating them. Germline V lookup: CDR1 LNHDA, CDR2 SQIVND (reference sequence). CDR3 bases: TGTGCCAGTCACCTCGATGCGCCAGGGTATGGCTACACCTTC. Encoded protein: CASHLDAPGYGYTF.

The gene calls are TRBV28 and TRBJ1-5; 9 bases match TRBD1. This CDR3 region has 17 residues. With 2 bases clipped from V and 6 bases from J, the junction kept 11 bases outside the gene matches. Germline loops: CDR1 MDHEN, CDR2 SYDVKM. The CDR3 nucleotides read TGTGCCAGCAGTTTAACCCAGGGACAGGGACGCAGTCAGCCCCAGCATTTT. Its translation is CASSLTQGQGRSQPQHF.

V usage is TRBV30 and J usage is TRBJ2-3, with a weak D call TRBD2 (5 bases). The V gene lost 2 bases and the J gene lost 15 bases, with 24 bases spanning the gap. This CDR3 has 14 amino acids. Per germline, CDR1 GTSNPN and CDR2 SVGIG (reference sequence). CDR3 DNA sequence: TGTGCCTGGAGTCTGGGCGGAGGCGCAGGTCGTGCCTATTTT. It is translated as CAWSLGGGAGRAYF.

The chain has TRBV6-5 and TRBJ1-1; possibly TRBD1 for D (5 bases). The CDR3 contains 13 residues. The germline V and J ends were trimmed by 6 bases and 4 bases, with 12 bases remaining between them. Germline values: CDR1 MNHEY, CDR2 SVGAGI. CDR3 region: CASRNPGGTEAFF. The CDR3 bases are TGTGCCAGCAGAAACCCCGGGGGCACTGAAGCTTTCTTT.

The rearrangement joins TRBV11-2 to TRBJ1-1; 9 nucleotides line up with TRBD1. This CDR3 spans 15 amino acids. Unmatched junction bases numbered 6, after V lost 6 bases and J lost 1 base. Germline V gives CDR1 SGHAT, CDR2 FQNNGV. The CDR3 DNA is TGTGCCAGCAGGAAGAGACAGGGGGAGAACACTGAAGCTTTCTTT. This encodes CASRKRQGENTEAFF.

The chain recombines TRBV30 with TRBJ1-4, with a tentative D call TRBD1 (6 bases). Germline V lookup: CDR1 GTSNPN, CDR2 SVGIG (reference sequence). The CDR3 loop spans 13 amino acids. V lost 3 bases to trimming and J lost 7 bases, with 12 bases between them. The CDR3 spells CAWRGGDTEKLFF. The CDR3 DNA follows: TGTGCCTGGAGGGGAGGGGACACTGAAAAACTGTTTTTT.